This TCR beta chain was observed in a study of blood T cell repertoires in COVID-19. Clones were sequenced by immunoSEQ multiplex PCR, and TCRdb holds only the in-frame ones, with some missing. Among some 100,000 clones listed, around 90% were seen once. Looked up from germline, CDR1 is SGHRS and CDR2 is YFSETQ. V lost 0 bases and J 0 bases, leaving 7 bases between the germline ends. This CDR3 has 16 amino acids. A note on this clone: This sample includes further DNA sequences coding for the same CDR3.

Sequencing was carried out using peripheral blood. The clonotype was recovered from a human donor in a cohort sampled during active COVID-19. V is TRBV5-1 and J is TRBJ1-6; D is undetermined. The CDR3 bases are TGCGCCAGCAGCTTGGCTGGGAGCTCCTATAATTCACCCCTCCACTTT. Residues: CASSLAGSSYNSPLHF.